Below, one TCR beta chain is given with its context. What antigen it recognizes has not been identified. Base-call qualities are not available, and no considerably larger clone is one nucleotide away. The data belong to a study of PD-L1 blockade in urothelial cancer (dated by TCRdb to the late 2010s). At the level of the whole study: Therapy was started at some point between 2013 and 2015 for all patients, and atezolizumab 1,200 mg was administered intravenously every 3 weeks. Twenty-five of 29 patients were males with bladder-origin urothelial cancer, and about 60% of the 29 reported a prior smoking history. Patients had an ECOG performance status of 0 or 1 and had received between 0 and 3 prior chemotherapy regimens. Blood samples were analyzed at 3 weeks after treatment start (second dose) and at 6 weeks after treatment start. Blood samples yielded a median of about 150,000 T cells and around 80,000 unique TCRs, with median clonality roughly 0.085. An exploratory multi-omic analysis was conducted of the somatic, immune and clinical correlates of response to PD-L1 blockade with atezolizumab in urothelial cancer. Pretreatment tumor samples, along with matched peripheral blood serially collected before and after atezolizumab treatment, were subjected to TCR sequencing. Durable clinical benefit meant progression-free survival longer than 6 months, and TCR features were also tested against progression-free and overall survival. In the same patients, whole exome sequencing and RNA sequencing of pretreatment tumors were performed in addition to TCR sequencing. About 10 patients achieved durable clinical benefit and 20 did not. Pretreatment blood TCR-seq was available for fewer than 30 patients, at least one posttreatment blood collection was obtained for some 25 patients, and tumor TCR-seq was available for some 25 patients. Summary of the overall study and its limitations: Because the sample size was small (n ≈ 30) and many of the analyses were exploratory, the results are meant to be hypothesis-generating. At 3 weeks after the start of treatment, tumor-associated TCR clones in peripheral blood had expanded more in patients with durable benefit (n of about 20, p = 0.022). Improved progression-free and overall survival was found to be associated with pretreatment peripheral blood TCR clonality below the median.

The junction shows trimming of 5 bases on V and 2 bases on J, plus 9 bases between the germline ends. Including cysteine and phenylalanine, the CDR3 has 13 amino acids. The DNA shown is the 39-base CDR3, in frame from base 1. CDR1 and CDR2 were assigned from the germline V gene as SGHAT and FQNNGV. Per the publication, the time point label means: peripheral blood 6 weeks after treatment start. A cohort of 25 to 30 patients with locally advanced or metastatic urothelial carcinoma, treated at Memorial Sloan Kettering on a trial protocol, was included. Peripheral blood mononuclear cells were collected pretreatment and during treatment, with between 1 and 8 total time points per patient. The Qiagen DNeasy Blood extraction kit was used to purify genomic DNA from total PBMCs and tumor samples. PBMCs were collected pretreatment and during treatment, and were isolated and stored as previously described. Synthetic TCR analog templates were spiked into each PCR so that absolute template abundance could be estimated from read counts. TCRbeta CDR3 regions were amplified from genomic DNA with bias-controlled V and J gene primers using the immunoSEQ assay. Rearranged TCRbeta segments were sequenced at approximately 20X coverage. The paper's processing steps were these. Sequencing errors were corrected by clustering and CDR3s were annotated against IMGT to assign V, D and J genes. Only productive TCRbeta rearrangements were used in downstream analyses, excluding out-of-frame or stop-codon sequences. To compute clonality, Shannon entropy was normalized by the log of the number of unique productive sequences and then subtracted from one. Fisher's exact test with Benjamini-Hochberg correction, using a cutoff of adjusted p below 0.01, was how clones that differed between time points or between blood and tumor were identified. TCRdb retrieved this table from immuneACCESS and kept in-frame rearrangements only. Not all clones are present; in checked studies, unresolved V genes account for under half, and no reason is known for the remainder. Clone size and the V and J calls come from that table; the DNA yielded D and trimming. Counted in this sample were around 38,000 clones; approximately 86% of them appeared once. The ten largest make up 24% of the sample.

The chain couples TRBV11-2 to TRBJ1-2, with the D gene call left open. This receptor was taken from a man aged 60 to 69 with urothelial cancer. Sequences were derived from PBMCs, sampled around atezolizumab (anti-PD-L1) treatment. In nucleotide form, the sequence is TGTGCCAGCAGCACACATACGAACTATGGCTACACCTTC. It specifies CASSTHTNYGYTF.